These 31 T cell receptor beta chains originate from one sample sequenced in a study of CD4+ T cells in melanoma. Data came from immunoSEQ multiplex PCR; TCRdb stores just in-frame clones and leaves some out. Found here are over 14,000 clones, 60% to 80% of them singletons; the top ten hold around 15%. Sequenced material: cells from a culture (not recorded whether cultured in vitro). All receptors derive from a human donor with melanoma.

The chain employs TRBV2 and TRBJ1-2; TRBD1 is a possible D gene (6 bases). The CDR3 contains 13 residues. Germline V gene sequence: CDR1 SNHLY, CDR2 FYNNEI. The ends were cut back, 4 bases at V and 4 bases at J, with 10 bases in the middle. The CDR3 sequence: CASSAGEAYGYTF. For the CDR3, the DNA is TGTGCCAGCAGTGCAGGGGAGGCCTATGGCTACACCTTC.

The V call is TRBV5-6, the J call TRBJ1-6; tentatively, D is TRBD1 (6 bases). Germline V gives CDR1 SGHDT, CDR2 YYEEEE. The CDR3 is made up of 16 amino acids. The V and J ends lost 0 bases and 4 bases respectively, with 11 bases between them. CDR3 nucleotide sequence: TGTGCCAGCAGCTTGGGGGGGCCCTCTTATAATTCACCCCTCCACTTT. It specifies CASSLGGPSYNSPLHF.

V is TRBV4-1 and J is TRBJ1-1; 9 bases are a match to TRBD1. This CDR3 has 17 residues. V lost 4 bases, J lost 1 base, and 10 bases stayed unmatched. Germline V gene data show CDR1 as MGHRA and CDR2 as YSYEKL. The CDR3 sequence is CASSPRPGTGKNTEAFF. The CDR3 nucleotides read TGCGCCAGCAGCCCACGTCCCGGGACAGGGAAGAACACTGAAGCTTTCTTT.

This clone occurred a few times. The chain combines TRBV27 with TRBJ2-7, with 8 bases fitting TRBD1. The germline V gene has CDR1 MNHEY and CDR2 SMNVEV (reference sequence). With 2 bases clipped from V and 4 bases from J, the junction kept 7 bases outside the gene matches. The length of the CDR3 is 15 residues. The CDR3 here is CASSLRQGTGYEQYF. CDR3 coding DNA: TGTGCCAGCAGTTTAAGACAGGGGACGGGGTACGAGCAGTACTTC.

The V gene is TRBV30, the J gene TRBJ1-1; D not certain. Germline loops: CDR1 GTSNPN, CDR2 SVGIG (reference sequence). Between the trimmed V and J ends, which lost 4 bases and 5 bases, there was a span of 11 bases. The CDR3 has 12 amino acids. The CDR3 nucleotides read TGTGCCTGGACAGAGACCTCGACTGAAGCTTTCTTT. Translation: CAWTETSTEAFF. The full variable domain, in which reference TRBV30 and TRBJ1-1 provide the parts outside the CDR3, is SQTIHQWPATLVQPVGSPLSLECTVEGTSNPNLYWYRQAAGRGLQLLFYSVGIGQISSEVPQNLSASRPQDRQFILSSKKLLLSDSGFYLCAWTETSTEAFFGQGTRLTVV.

This clone was recorded a few times. This chain links TRBV2 with TRBJ1-1; D is unresolved. CDR3 length equals 13 residues. Trimming removed 9 bases at V and 0 bases at J, with 11 bases between. Germline lookup yields CDR1 SNHLY and CDR2 FYNNEI. The chain's CDR3 is CARHVVMNTEAFF. CDR3 nucleotide sequence: TGTGCCAGACATGTAGTAATGAACACTGAAGCTTTCTTT.

V gene TRBV2 combines with J gene TRBJ2-7; either TRBD1 or TRBD2 may fit D (7 bases each). This CDR3 has 14 amino acids. V was cut by 8 bases and J by 1 base, with 15 bases left in between. Looked up from germline, CDR1 is SNHLY and CDR2 is FYNNEI. The CDR3 coding sequence is TGTGCCAGCGGGGGAGGGGGCATGTCCTACGAGCAGTACTTC. Its protein product is CASGGGGMSYEQYF.

This chain joins TRBV16 and TRBJ2-1; the D gene is possibly TRBD1 (5 bases). This CDR3 contains 14 residues. CDR1 KGHSY and CDR2 FQNENV come from the germline V gene. Trimming removed 3 bases at V and 6 bases at J, with 12 bases between. The CDR3 spells CASSHLTALNEQFF. CDR3 nucleotide sequence: TGTGCCAGCAGCCACTTGACAGCGCTCAATGAGCAGTTCTTC.

This clone was counted a single time. V and J are TRBV29-1 and TRBJ2-3; no clear D gene. Germline V lookup: CDR1 SQVTM, CDR2 ANQGSEA. This CDR3 comprises 12 residues. Trimming left V 3 bases short and J 2 bases short, with 6 bases between. This CDR3 reads CSVESPTDTQYF. For the CDR3, the DNA is TGCAGCGTTGAGTCGCCCACAGATACGCAGTATTTT.

CDR3 loop: CASSISRDTEAFF. CDR3 DNA sequence: TGTGCCAGCAGTATTTCCCGGGACACTGAAGCTTTCTTT. The rearrangement links TRBV6-4 to TRBJ1-1; no clear D gene. Trimming removed 5 bases from V and 3 bases from J, with 10 bases in between. Germline V gives CDR1 MRHNA, CDR2 SNTAGT. The CDR3 is made up of 13 amino acids.

This clone was counted only a few times. V and J are TRBV19 and TRBJ2-1; 11 nucleotides align to TRBD2. V dropped 5 bases and J dropped 7; count of bases not matched to a gene: 16. CDR1 and CDR2 from the germline V gene are LNHDA and SQIVND (reference sequence). This CDR3 spans 18 amino acids. CDR3 sequence (DNA): TGTGCCAGTAGTCGCATCCCGATCCTAGCGGGGGGCGGGAATGAGCAGTTCTTC. Amino acid sequence: CASSRIPILAGGGNEQFF.

This clone was seen only a few times. The chain couples TRBV11-2 to TRBJ2-5; no definite D call. V was shortened by 5 bases and J by 2 bases, with 15 bases between the two germline ends. Germline V gene data show CDR1 as SGHAT and CDR2 as FQNNGV. The CDR3 covers 15 residues. CDR3: CASSPQDGAQETQYF. The CDR3 DNA is TGTGCCAGCAGCCCGCAGGACGGAGCGCAAGAGACCCAGTACTTC.

V and J are TRBV19 and TRBJ1-6; tentatively, D is TRBD1 (5 bases). The germline V and J ends were trimmed by 7 bases and 5 bases, with 9 bases remaining between them. This CDR3 region has 13 residues. Germline V lookup: CDR1 LNHDA, CDR2 SQIVND (reference sequence). The CDR3 is CASNQGNNSPLHF. The CDR3, as DNA: TGTGCCAGTAACCAGGGCAATAATTCACCCCTCCACTTT.

The rearrangement uses TRBV9 and TRBJ1-4, with D tentatively TRBD1 (5 bases). The CDR3 has 13 amino acids. Between the trimmed V and J ends, which lost 3 bases and 10 bases, there was a span of 13 bases. Per the germline V gene, CDR1 is SGDLS and CDR2 is YYNGEE. The CDR3 sequence is CASSAGGLGKLFF. CDR3 nucleotide sequence: TGTGCCAGCAGCGCCGGGGGATTGGGAAAACTGTTTTTT.

V usage is TRBV7-3 and J usage is TRBJ1-5; D not resolved. CDR3 length equals 13 residues. Germline CDR1 is SGHTA and CDR2 is FQGTGA. The germline V and J ends were trimmed by 5 bases and 7 bases, with 12 bases remaining between them. The CDR3 nucleotides read TGTGCCAGCAGCCTCGCCCGCGGACAGCCCCAGCATTTT. Translated: CASSLARGQPQHF. Based on the CDR3 plus reference TRBV7-3 and TRBJ1-5, the full variable domain is GAGVSQTPSNKVTEKGKYVELRCDPISGHTALYWYRQSLGQGPEFLIYFQGTGAADDSGLPNDRFFAVRPEGSVSTLKIQRTERGDSAVYLCASSLARGQPQHFGDGTRLSIL.

The genes are TRBV5-8 and TRBJ2-3; tentative D call: TRBD1 (5 bases). Trimming stripped 4 bases from V and 3 bases from J, with 21 bases between. This CDR3 is 17 amino acids long. CDR1 is SGHTS and CDR2 is YDEGEE in the germline V gene. The CDR3 loop is CASSLKTSPGYTDTQYF. The CDR3 nucleotides read TGTGCCAGCAGCCTTAAGACATCCCCAGGGTATACAGATACGCAGTATTTT.

This clone was detected a few times. The rearrangement joins TRBV2 to TRBJ2-3; 9 bases line up with TRBD2. The germline V gene has CDR1 SNHLY and CDR2 FYNNEI. This CDR3 contains 15 residues. With V trimmed by 2 bases and J by 8 bases, 8 bases remained unmatched. CDR3 nucleotide sequence: TGTGCCAGCAGTGAAATGCGGGGGGGGCCCGCTACGCAGTATTTT. Amino acid sequence: CASSEMRGGPATQYF.

This chain joins TRBV29-1 and TRBJ2-1, with D possibly matching TRBD2 (6 bases). With 6 bases removed from V and 0 bases from J, the gap between germline ends came to 21 bases. The CDR3 totals 17 residues. CDR1 SQVTM and CDR2 ANQGSEA come from the germline V gene. CDR3 bases: TGCAGCGTGGAGGGACTGACCAAACGTAGCTCCTACAATGAGCAGTTCTTC. Its translation is CSVEGLTKRSSYNEQFF.

CDR3 residues: CASRKRQVENIQYF. The CDR3 nucleotides read TGTGCCAGCAGAAAAAGACAGGTTGAAAACATTCAGTACTTC. This chain uses TRBV2 with TRBJ2-4, with D possibly TRBD1 on 6 matching bases. Trimming stripped 6 bases from V and 5 bases from J, with 14 bases between. Germline values: CDR1 SNHLY, CDR2 FYNNEI. The CDR3 extends over 14 amino acids.

The chain employs TRBV7-9 and TRBJ2-3; D ambiguous. The CDR3 spans 11 residues. Trimming removed 5 bases at V and 2 bases at J, with 2 bases between. The germline gives CDR1 SEHNR, CDR2 FQNEAQ (reference sequence). This CDR3 is CASSLTDTQYF. The CDR3 DNA follows: TGTGCCAGCAGCCTCACAGATACGCAGTATTTT.

The chain carries TRBV19 and TRBJ1-5; no clear D. The V end was cut by 3 bases, the J end by 0 bases, with 12 bases between. CDR1 and CDR2 from the germline V gene are LNHDA and SQIVND (reference sequence). This CDR3 has 16 residues. CDR3 in amino acids: CASSIQFRDSNQPQHF. DNA for the CDR3: TGTGCCAGTAGTATTCAGTTTCGCGATAGCAATCAGCCCCAGCATTTT.

V and J are TRBV7-8 and TRBJ1-5; weak D call: TRBD1 (6 bases). The CDR3 spans 15 residues. The germline V gene encodes CDR1 SGHVS and CDR2 FQNEAQ. The V gene lost 6 bases and the J gene lost 0 bases, with 12 bases spanning the gap. The CDR3 DNA follows: TGTGCCAGCAGTCGGGACATCTCTAGCAATCAGCCCCAGCATTTT. Protein sequence: CASSRDISSNQPQHF.

This sequence joins TRBV2 and TRBJ2-7; weak D call: TRBD1 (6 bases). Germline V lookup: CDR1 SNHLY, CDR2 FYNNEI. The CDR3 runs to 13 residues. V dropped 6 bases and J dropped 1 base, with 10 bases sitting between them. CDR3 amino acids: CASRAGDSYEQYF. In nucleotides, the CDR3 is TGTGCCAGCAGGGCAGGGGATTCCTACGAGCAGTACTTC.

V usage is TRBV5-5 and J usage is TRBJ2-5, with 13 bases identical to TRBD2. The junction had 1 base not matched to a gene; V was cut back by 0 bases and J by 5 bases. CDR3 length: 15 residues. Germline CDR1 SGHKS, CDR2 YYEKEE (reference sequence). CDR3 protein: CASSLAGLAGETQYF. The CDR3 DNA sequence: TGTGCCAGCAGCTTGGCGGGACTAGCGGGGGAGACCCAGTACTTC.

This chain connects TRBV20-1 to TRBJ2-3; either TRBD1 or TRBD2 may fit D (5 bases each). V was shortened by 6 bases and J by 6 bases, with 10 bases between the two germline ends. The CDR3 has 11 amino acids. Per the germline V gene, CDR1 is DFQATT and CDR2 is SNEGSKA (reference sequence). Here the CDR3 DNA reads TGCAGTGCCGGGACCGGGGATACGCAGTATTTT. This gives the protein CSAGTGDTQYF.

The chain combines TRBV6-1 with TRBJ1-4; no clear D gene. Per the germline V gene, CDR1 is MNHNS and CDR2 is SASEGT. The CDR3 runs to 14 residues. Trimming took 2 bases from V and 4 from J, leaving 8 bases between them. CDR3 sequence (DNA): TGTGCCAGCAGTGAATGGCACTATAATGAAAAACTGTTTTTT. Protein: CASSEWHYNEKLFF.

A few counts support this clone. The chain recombines TRBV11-2 with TRBJ2-3; maybe TRBD1 (6 bases). There are 13 residues in the CDR3. Per germline, CDR1 SGHAT and CDR2 FQNNGV. Trimming removed 1 base at V and 5 bases at J, with 7 bases between. CDR3: CASSLVRGDTQYF. The DNA of the CDR3 is TGTGCCAGCAGCTTAGTCAGGGGAGATACGCAGTATTTT.

CDR3 amino acids: CASSLGFSYEQYF. The DNA of the CDR3 is TGTGCCAGCAGCTTGGGCTTCTCCTACGAGCAGTACTTC. The chain uses TRBV7-2 and TRBJ2-7; D ambiguous. The V end was cut by 3 bases, the J end by 0 bases, with 6 bases between. Per germline, CDR1 SGHTA and CDR2 FQGNSA. The CDR3 sequence is 13 residues long.

This clone has just a few counts. V gene TRBV5-1 combines with J gene TRBJ1-1; 10 bases match TRBD1. J lost 10 bases, V lost 0 bases, and 9 bases had no gene match. Germline V gene lookup returns CDR1 SGHRS and CDR2 YFSETQ. CDR3 length equals 15 residues. CDR3 sequence reads: CASSLALGQGGPAFF. DNA of the CDR3: TGCGCCAGCAGCTTGGCCCTTGGACAGGGGGGCCCAGCTTTCTTT.

The chain employs TRBV11-3 and TRBJ2-3; the match to TRBD1 covers 7 bases. V was pared by 4 bases and J by 6 bases, with 22 bases of the junction left unmatched. The CDR3 is made up of 19 amino acids. Per the germline V gene, CDR1 is SGHNT and CDR2 is YENEEA. In nucleotides, the CDR3 is TGTGCCAGCAGCTCGGGCCTTTCGACGACAGGGAAGTTTTCCGATACGCAGTATTTT. The encoded protein is CASSSGLSTTGKFSDTQYF.

This rearrangement joins TRBV5-4 to TRBJ2-7; 8 bases match TRBD2. Losses at the gene ends were 4 bases for V and 0 bases for J; bases not matched to a gene: 9. This CDR3 spans 16 amino acids. Per the germline V gene, CDR1 is SGHNT and CDR2 is YYREEE (reference sequence). In DNA form, the CDR3 reads TGTGCCAGCAGCCCTACTAGCGGACGAAGCTCCTACGAGCAGTACTTC. This encodes CASSPTSGRSSYEQYF.